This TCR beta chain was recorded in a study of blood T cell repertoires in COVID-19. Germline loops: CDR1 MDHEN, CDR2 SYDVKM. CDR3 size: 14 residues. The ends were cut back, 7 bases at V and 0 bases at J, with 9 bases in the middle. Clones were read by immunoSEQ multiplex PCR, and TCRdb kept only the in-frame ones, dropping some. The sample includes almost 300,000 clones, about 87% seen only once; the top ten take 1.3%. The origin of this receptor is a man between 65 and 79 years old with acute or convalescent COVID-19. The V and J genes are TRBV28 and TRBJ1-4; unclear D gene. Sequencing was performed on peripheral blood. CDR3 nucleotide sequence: TGTGCCAGCATTCGGGGTTCAACTAATGAAAAACTGTTTTTT. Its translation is CASIRGSTNEKLFF.